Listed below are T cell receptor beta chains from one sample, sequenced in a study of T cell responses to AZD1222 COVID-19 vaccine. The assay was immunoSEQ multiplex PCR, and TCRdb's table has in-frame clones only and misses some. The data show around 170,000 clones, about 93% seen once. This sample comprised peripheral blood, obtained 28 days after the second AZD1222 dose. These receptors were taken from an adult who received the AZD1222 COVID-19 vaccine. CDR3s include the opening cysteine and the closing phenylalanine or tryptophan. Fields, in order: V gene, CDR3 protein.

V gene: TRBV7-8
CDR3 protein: CASSREASGRVGTGELFF

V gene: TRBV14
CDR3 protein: CASSPGEGSNQPQHF

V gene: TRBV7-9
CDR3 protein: CASTIGNTEAFF

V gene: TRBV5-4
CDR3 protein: CASSLVGPGRGLLGHNEQFF

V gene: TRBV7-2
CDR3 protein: CASSSPTGPFYGYTF

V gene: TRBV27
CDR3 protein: CASSLNPDPRQETQYF

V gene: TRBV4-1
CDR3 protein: CASSPESVGAYQETQYF

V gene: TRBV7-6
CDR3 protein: CASSHSPGDTDTQYF

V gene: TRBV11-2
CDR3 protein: CASSGSIGFTEAFF

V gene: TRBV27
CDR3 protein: CASSLSSHGQPQHF

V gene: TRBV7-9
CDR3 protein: CASSWRGRTDSGNTIYF

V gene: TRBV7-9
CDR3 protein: CASSSRDREPNYGYTF

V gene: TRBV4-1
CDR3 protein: CASSQDLGARGNYGYTF

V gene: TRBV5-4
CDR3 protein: CASSPPGGLNYGYTF

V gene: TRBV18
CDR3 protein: CASSPPQGSSGANVLTF

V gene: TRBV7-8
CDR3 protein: CASTGTVNSPLHF

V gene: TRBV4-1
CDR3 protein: CASSQLPGQGAYNEQFF

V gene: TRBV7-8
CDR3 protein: CASSFSQKTNYGYTF

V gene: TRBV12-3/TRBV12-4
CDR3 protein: CASSFNMNTEAFF

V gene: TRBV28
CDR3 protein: CASSLPRHGNEKLFF

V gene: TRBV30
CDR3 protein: CAWTSGAMGYTF

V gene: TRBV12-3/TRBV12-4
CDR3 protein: CASSPKNRDTQYF

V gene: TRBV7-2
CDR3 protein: CASSLTGGEKLFF

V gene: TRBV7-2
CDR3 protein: CASSLASEGNTIYF

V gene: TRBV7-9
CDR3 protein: CASSLSGTGTSDTQYF

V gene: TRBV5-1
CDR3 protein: CASRTGTSTDTQYF

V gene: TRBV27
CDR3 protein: CASRLHFTGQGASYEQYF

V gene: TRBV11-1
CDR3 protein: CASSLIPGTGFSEQYF

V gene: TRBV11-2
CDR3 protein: CASSSRLAGDVDEQFF

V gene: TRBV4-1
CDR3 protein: CASSQVGGAVLAKNIQYF

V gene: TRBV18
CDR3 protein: CASSPSDYEQYF

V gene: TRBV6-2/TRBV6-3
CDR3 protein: CASSSKGLVSNQPQHF

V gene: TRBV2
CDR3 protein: CASSQGLTQYF